Reported below is one T cell receptor (beta chain). What it recognizes is unknown. The sample belongs to a study of siplizumab effects on memory and regulatory T cells. The CDR3 length is 15 residues. V lost 4 bases, J lost 3 bases, and 14 bases lay in between. CDR1 is SGHNT and CDR2 is YYREEE in the germline V gene (reference sequence). Findings and caveats of the study: The alloreactive clones that mapped to unstimulated subsets made up only a minor fraction.

Libraries were prepared by immunoSEQ multiplex PCR; TCRdb keeps only in-frame clonotypes and omits some of them. The sample comprises approximately 110,000 clones, about 93% of which are singletons, and approximately 0.32% rests with the top ten. The sample was CD4+ T cells sorted from blood. The sequence came from a human donor in good health. The chain couples TRBV5-4 to TRBJ2-1; D possibly corresponds to TRBD1 (6 bases). For the CDR3, the DNA is TGTGCCAGCAGCCCGTCCGGGACACGCTACAATGAGCAGTTCTTC. This gives the protein CASSPSGTRYNEQFF.